A selection of T cell receptor beta chains follows, all from one sample in a study of memory CD4+ T cells and cytomegalovirus serostatus. Sequencing used immunoSEQ multiplex PCR; TCRdb keeps in-frame clones, though not all of them. The sample shows more than 45,000 clones, over 75% of them seen only once. The sequenced sample consisted of memory CD4+ T cells from blood. The source is an adult in good health and CMV-seronegative. The CDR3 runs from the conserved cysteine through the conserved F or W. The order of the fields is J gene, D gene, V gene, clone size, CDR3 DNA, CDR3 protein. D genes are given only for firm matches. Part of the rows lack a size; the others show once, few, many or a class for expanded clones.

TRBJ1-1,NA,TRBV4-3,NA,TGCGCCAGCAGCCACGACCTCGGAGCGGGGATACCGAACACTGAAGCTTTCTTT,CASSHDLGAGIPNTEAFF
TRBJ1-1,NA,TRBV29-1,NA,TGCAGCCTCCGTCGCGGGACAAAGAACACTGAAGCTTTCTTT,CSLRRGTKNTEAFF
TRBJ1-1,NA,TRBV19,NA,TGTGCCAGTAGGGGGAACACTGAAGCTTTCTTT,CASRGNTEAFF
TRBJ1-6,NA,TRBV7-9,NA,TGTGCCAGCAGCCTGGACAGCTCCTATAATTCACCCCTCCACTTT,CASSLDSSYNSPLHF
TRBJ2-5,NA,TRBV5-1,NA,TGCGCCAGCAGCGCACAGGAAGAGACCCAGTACTTC,CASSAQEETQYF
TRBJ1-3,NA,TRBV7-2,once,TGTGCCAGCAGCCCCCAGGGGCAAGGAAACACCATATATTTT,CASSPQGQGNTIYF
TRBJ1-3,NA,TRBV7-2,once,TGTGCCAGCAGCCCGACCGCTTCCTCTGGAAACACCATATATTTT,CASSPTASSGNTIYF
TRBJ2-3,NA,TRBV7-2,NA,TGTGCCAGCACCAACAACCCCACAAATACGCAGTATTTT,CASTNNPTNTQYF
TRBJ2-7,TRBD1,TRBV12-5,NA,TGTGCTAGTTTGCACAGGGGGTGCCACGAGCAGTACTTC,CASLHRGCHEQYF
TRBJ1-5,NA,TRBV7-9,NA,TGTGCCAGCAGCTTAGAATCCGCAAATCAGCCCCAGCATTTT,CASSLESANQPQHF
TRBJ1-1,NA,TRBV7-2,few,TGTGCCAGCAGCCTCGACAGGAACACTGAAGCTTTCTTT,CASSLDRNTEAFF
TRBJ1-2,NA,TRBV10-3,NA,TGTGCCATCAGGGGGGATGATGGCTATGGCTACACCTTC,CAIRGDDGYGYTF
TRBJ2-2,NA,TRBV28,NA,TGTGCCAGCAGTTTCGCCGGGGCGCGGGCCGGGGAGCTGTTTTTT,CASSFAGARAGELFF
TRBJ1-1,NA,TRBV29-1,NA,TGCAGCGCCGGACATTCGAACACTGAAGCTTTCTTT,CSAGHSNTEAFF
TRBJ2-1,NA,TRBV19,NA,TGTGCCAGTAGTATCGGAGGACAAAACTCCTACAATGAGCAGTTCTTC,CASSIGGQNSYNEQFF
TRBJ1-2,NA,TRBV19,NA,TGTGCCAGTAGTATAGGCGCCAGGACTAACTATGGCTACACCTTC,CASSIGARTNYGYTF
TRBJ2-3,TRBD1,TRBV6-4,NA,TGTGCCAGCAGTGAGTCAGGGGGCAGAGATACGCAGTATTTT,CASSESGGRDTQYF
TRBJ1-1,NA,TRBV5-4,NA,TGTGCCAGCAGCATGAAATTCGGGGGGGGAATGAACACTGAAGCTTTCTTT,CASSMKFGGGMNTEAFF
TRBJ1-2,NA,TRBV5-6,once,TGTGCCAGCAGCACGGGGGATGGCTACACCTTC,CASSTGDGYTF
TRBJ2-2,NA,TRBV7-2,NA,TGTGCCAGCAGTCTTGTACCAGTGACCGGGGAGCTGTTTTTT,CASSLVPVTGELFF
TRBJ1-2,NA,TRBV2,NA,TGTGCCAGCAGCCAGGGGACAAACTATGGCTACACCTTC,CASSQGTNYGYTF
TRBJ1-1,NA,TRBV21-1,NA,TGTGCCAGCAGCAAAGCCGGTCGGGGGTCCCAAATGAACACTGAAGCTTTCTTT,CASSKAGRGSQMNTEAFF
TRBJ2-5,TRBD1,TRBV28,NA,TGTGCCAGCAGTTTTCGAGGGGGCGTGGAGACCCAGTACTTC,CASSFRGGVETQYF
TRBJ1-1,NA,TRBV5-4,few,TGTGCCAGCAGCCCACAGGGAACGATGAACACTGAAGCTTTCTTT,CASSPQGTMNTEAFF
TRBJ1-2,TRBD1,TRBV5-1,NA,TGCGCCAGCAGCTTCAGCCTGGACAGGACCAACTACGGCTACACCTTC,CASSFSLDRTNYGYTF
TRBJ2-7,TRBD1,TRBV7-2,NA,TGTGCCAGCAGCTTTGACAGGGGGCGTCTCGAGCAGTACTTC,CASSFDRGRLEQYF
TRBJ1-1,NA,TRBV5-1,once,TGCGCCAGCAGCTTGGAGGTACAGATGAACACTGAAGCTTTCTTT,CASSLEVQMNTEAFF
TRBJ1-1,TRBD1,TRBV6-6,NA,TGTGCCAGCAGTTACACACAGGGGCTCACTGAAGCTTTCTTT,CASSYTQGLTEAFF
TRBJ1-2,NA,TRBV18,NA,TGTGCCAGCTCACGGCAGGGGCCCAACTGGATCTATGGCTACACCTTC,CASSRQGPNWIYGYTF
TRBJ1-6,NA,TRBV4-1,few,TGCGCCAGCAGCCCCCGAGCCGCCGGCAATTCACCCCTCCACTTT,CASSPRAAGNSPLHF
TRBJ1-1,NA,TRBV10-3,once,TGTGCCATCAGTGAGGCTAGATACCCAGATGAAGCTTTCTTT,CAISEARYPDEAFF